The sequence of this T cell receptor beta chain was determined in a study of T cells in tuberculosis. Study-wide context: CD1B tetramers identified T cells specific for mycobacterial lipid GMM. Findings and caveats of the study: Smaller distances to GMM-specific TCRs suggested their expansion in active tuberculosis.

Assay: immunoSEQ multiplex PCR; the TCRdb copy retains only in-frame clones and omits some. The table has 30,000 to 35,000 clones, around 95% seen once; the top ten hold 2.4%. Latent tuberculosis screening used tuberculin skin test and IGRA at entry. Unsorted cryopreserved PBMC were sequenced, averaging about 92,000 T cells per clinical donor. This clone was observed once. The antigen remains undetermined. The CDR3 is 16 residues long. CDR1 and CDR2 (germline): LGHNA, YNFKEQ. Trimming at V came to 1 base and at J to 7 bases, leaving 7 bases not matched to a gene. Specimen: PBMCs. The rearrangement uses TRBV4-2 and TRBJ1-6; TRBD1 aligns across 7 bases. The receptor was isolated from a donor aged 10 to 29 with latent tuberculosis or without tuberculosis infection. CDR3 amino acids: CASSQARGGRNSPLHF. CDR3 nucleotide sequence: TGTGCCAGCAGCCAAGCCCGAGGGGGCCGGAATTCACCCCTCCACTTT.